A selection of T cell receptor beta chains follows, all from one sample in a study of cytomegalovirus exposure and HLA in healthy donors. Sequencing was performed with immunoSEQ multiplex PCR; in TCRdb, only in-frame clones are kept and a portion is missing. The repertoire holds over 150,000 clones, with approximately 71% as singletons. The sequencing input was PBMCs. The receptors stem from a male donor in good health and CMV-seronegative. CDR3s include the opening cysteine and the closing phenylalanine or tryptophan. A D gene is named only where the DNA matches it firmly. For some rows the clone size is stated as once, few or many, or as a class when expanded; others skip it.

j_gene | abundance | v_gene | d_gene | CDR3aa | CDR3nt
TRBJ2-1 | . | TRBV29-1 | . | CSVGRLTASYNEQFF | TGCAGCGTTGGCCGCCTGACAGCCTCCTACAATGAGCAGTTCTTC
TRBJ2-7 | . | TRBV15 | TRBD1 | CATSRVRQGFSEQYF | TGTGCCACCAGCAGAGTTCGACAGGGATTTAGCGAGCAGTACTTC
TRBJ2-5 | . | TRBV7-7 | . | CASSLGTAETQYF | TGTGCCAGCAGCTTAGGGACAGCAGAGACCCAGTACTTC
TRBJ2-5 | . | TRBV7-9 | TRBD1 | CASSVGVGGEETQYF | TGTGCCAGCAGCGTAGGGGTAGGGGGCGAGGAGACCCAGTACTTC
TRBJ2-3 | . | TRBV5-1 | . | CASSELPGTDTQYF | TGCGCCAGCAGCGAACTGCCGGGCACAGATACGCAGTATTTT
TRBJ2-1 | . | TRBV4-3 | TRBD2 | CASSQEVTSGWNEQFF | TGCGCCAGCAGCCAAGAGGTAACTAGCGGTTGGAATGAGCAGTTCTTC
TRBJ2-2 | once | TRBV19 | . | CASSVIAMNTGELFF | TGTGCCAGTAGTGTGATAGCGATGAACACCGGGGAGCTGTTTTTT
TRBJ1-5 | . | TRBV27 | TRBD1 | CASSLRGTGGGNQPQHF | TGTGCCAGCAGTTTACGAGGGACAGGGGGCGGCAATCAGCCCCAGCATTTT
TRBJ2-1 | . | TRBV18 | . | CASSQRASNEQFF | TGTGCCAGCTCCCAGCGGGCCTCGAATGAGCAGTTCTTC
TRBJ2-3 | . | TRBV19 | . | CASKIRQGSTDTQYF | TGTGCCAGTAAGATTCGCCAGGGGAGCACAGATACGCAGTATTTT
TRBJ1-5 | . | TRBV27 | . | CASRNPGVSQPQHF | TGTGCCAGCAGAAACCCAGGGGTCTCTCAGCCCCAGCATTTT
TRBJ2-2 | . | TRBV27 | TRBD2 | CASSSPQPGTSGGKDTGELFF | TGTGCCAGCAGTTCTCCACAGCCCGGGACTAGCGGGGGCAAGGACACCGGGGAGCTGTTTTTT
TRBJ1-1 | . | TRBV5-4 | . | CASSPASRSYTEAFF | TGTGCCAGCAGCCCCGCTTCGCGGAGTTACACTGAAGCTTTCTTT
TRBJ2-7 | . | TRBV27 | . | CASSLTGHSSYEQYF | TGTGCCAGCAGTCTAACGGGACATAGCTCCTACGAGCAGTACTTC
TRBJ2-3 | . | TRBV7-9 | . | CASSSGTGTDTQYF | TGTGCCAGCAGCAGCGGGACAGGAACAGATACGCAGTATTTT
TRBJ1-1 | . | TRBV2 | . | CASSERSGRTEAFF | TGTGCCAGCAGTGAGAGGTCAGGGAGGACTGAAGCTTTCTTT
TRBJ2-5 | . | TRBV7-8 | . | CASSAGSQETQYF | TGTGCCAGCAGCGCGGGATCACAAGAGACCCAGTACTTC
TRBJ2-2 | . | TRBV4-3 | TRBD2 | CASSQDRRTSGLTGELFF | TGCGCCAGCAGCCAAGATCGAAGAACTAGCGGGCTAACGGGGGAGCTGTTTTTT
TRBJ2-4 | . | TRBV5-6 | . | CASSFGGTKNIQYF | TGTGCCAGCAGCTTTGGGGGGACCAAAAACATTCAGTACTTC
TRBJ2-3 | . | TRBV14 | TRBD2 | CASSQRALAGGRTDTQYF | TGTGCCAGCAGCCAAAGAGCACTAGCGGGGGGGCGCACAGATACGCAGTATTTT
TRBJ1-2 | . | TRBV5-6 | . | CASRFPGQHNYGYTF | TGTGCCAGCAGATTCCCGGGACAACATAACTATGGCTACACCTTC
TRBJ1-2 | . | TRBV7-3 | . | CASSPSWGLGYTF | TGTGCCAGCAGCCCCTCATGGGGCTTAGGCTACACCTTC
TRBJ2-7 | . | TRBV7-9 | . | CASSLVQGKIYEQYF | TGTGCCAGCAGCTTAGTTCAGGGGAAGATCTACGAGCAGTACTTC
TRBJ2-2 | . | TRBV4-2 | TRBD2 | CASSQVLSGGATGELFF | TGTGCCAGCAGCCAAGTCTTGAGCGGGGGCGCCACCGGGGAGCTGTTTTTT